This TCR beta chain appears in the sequencing data of a study of beta chain features in type 1 diabetes. The whole isolated RNA underwent reverse transcription, so sequencing captured expressed TCRB transcripts. The method was immunoSEQ multiplex PCR; TCRdb's version includes in-frame clones alone and lacks a portion of them. The table lists 110,000 to 150,000 clones, 9.2% of them singletons. The CDR3 length is 16 residues. Deletions cut 5 bases from V and 0 bases from J, with 14 bases between. Germline V gene data show CDR1 as MDHEN and CDR2 as SYDVKM. The genes are TRBV28 and TRBJ1-3; weak D call: TRBD1 (5 bases). The receptor was isolated from a man younger than 35 in good health. Sequencing was done on a sample of central memory CD4+ T cells from blood. In nucleotides, the CDR3 is TGTGCCAGCAGTCCCCCGTGGGGCTCCTCTGGAAACACCATATATTTT. Residues: CASSPPWGSSGNTIYF.